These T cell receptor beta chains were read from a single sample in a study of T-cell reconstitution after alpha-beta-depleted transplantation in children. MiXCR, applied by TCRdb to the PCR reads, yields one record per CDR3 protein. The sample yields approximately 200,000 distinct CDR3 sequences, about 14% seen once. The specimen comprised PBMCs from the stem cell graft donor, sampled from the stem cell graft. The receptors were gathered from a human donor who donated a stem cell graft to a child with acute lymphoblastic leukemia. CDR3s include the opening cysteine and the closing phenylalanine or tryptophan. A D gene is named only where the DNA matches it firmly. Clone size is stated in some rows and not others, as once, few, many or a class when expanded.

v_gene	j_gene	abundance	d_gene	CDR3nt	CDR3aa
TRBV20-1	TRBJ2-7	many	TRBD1	TGCAGTGCCTTAAGACCGGGACAGGGGTTCTACGAGCAGTACTTC	CSALRPGQGFYEQYF
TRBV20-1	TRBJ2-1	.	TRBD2	TGCAGTGTAGGGACTAGCGGATACAATGAGCAGTTCTTC	CSVGTSGYNEQFF
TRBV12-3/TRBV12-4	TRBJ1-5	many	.	TGTGCCAGCAGGAAGACAGGATCGGGTCAGCCCCAGCATTTT	CASRKTGSGQPQHF
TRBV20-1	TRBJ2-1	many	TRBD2	TGCAGTGCTCCGCCATGGGGAGACGGGGGAGTGGCGGGAGACAATGAGCAGTTCTTC	CSAPPWGDGGVAGDNEQFF
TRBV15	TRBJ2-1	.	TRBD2	TGTGCCACCAGCAGCCGACTAGCGGGAGGGTCCTACAATGAGCAGTTCTTC	CATSSRLAGGSYNEQFF
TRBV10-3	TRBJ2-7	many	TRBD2	TGTGCCATCAGTCCCATGCGGGAGTTGGAACTATGGCAGTACTTC	CAISPMRELELWQYF
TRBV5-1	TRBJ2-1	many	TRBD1	TGCGCCAGCAGCCGTACCGGACAGGGCCCTATTGAGCAGTTCTTC	CASSRTGQGPIEQFF
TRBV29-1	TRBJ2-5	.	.	TGCAGCGTCCCTCTACGACCCCACAGGGATGAGACCCAGTACTTC	CSVPLRPHRDETQYF
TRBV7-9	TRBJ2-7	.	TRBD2	TGTGCCAGCAGCGGGTCTGGACTAGGCTTCAACTACGAGCAGTACTTC	CASSGSGLGFNYEQYF
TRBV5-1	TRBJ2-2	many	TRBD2	TGCGCCAGCAGCTTGCAGGCTAGCGGGAGGACCGGGGAGCTGTTTTTT	CASSLQASGRTGELFF
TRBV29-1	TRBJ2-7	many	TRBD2	TGCAGCGTTGCTGGACTAGCGGGAGAGTCCCCCTACGAGCAGTACTTC	CSVAGLAGESPYEQYF
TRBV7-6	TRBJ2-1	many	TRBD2	TGTGCCAGCAGCCCCCGGACTAGCGGGATCTACAATGAGCAGTTCTTC	CASSPRTSGIYNEQFF
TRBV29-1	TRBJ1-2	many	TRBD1	TGCAGCGTTGCGGGACAGGGAGGCTATGGCTACACCTTC	CSVAGQGGYGYTF
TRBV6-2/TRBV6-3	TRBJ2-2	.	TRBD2	TGTGCCAGCAGTTACTCACTGGGACTAGCGGGAGGACCTGGGACCGGGGAGCTGTTTTTT	CASSYSLGLAGGPGTGELFF
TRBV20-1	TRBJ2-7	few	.	TGCAGTGCTATAGACCGGGACCACACCTACGAGCAGTACTTC	CSAIDRDHTYEQYF
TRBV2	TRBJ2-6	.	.	TGTGCCAGCAGAAAAAGTTGGGACCGATTCTCTGGGGCCAACGTCCTGACTTTC	CASRKSWDRFSGANVLTF
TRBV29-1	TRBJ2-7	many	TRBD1	TGCAGCGCCAGAGGGCTCGACAGGGGCTACGAGCAGTACTTC	CSARGLDRGYEQYF
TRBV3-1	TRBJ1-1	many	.	TGTGCCAGCAGCCAAGAACCAGGGAACACTGAAGCTTTCTTT	CASSQEPGNTEAFF
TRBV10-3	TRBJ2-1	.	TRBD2	TGTGCCATCAGGGACGGACTAGACCGGGGGGAGCAGTTCTTC	CAIRDGLDRGEQFF
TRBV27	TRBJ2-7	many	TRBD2	TGTGCCAGCAGTCCGGGACTAGCGGCTCGTTCCGAGCAGTACTTC	CASSPGLAARSEQYF
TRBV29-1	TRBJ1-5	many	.	TGCAGCGTTGATCAGGGGAGAGGGCAGCCCCAGCATTTT	CSVDQGRGQPQHF
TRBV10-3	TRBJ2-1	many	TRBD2	TGTGCCATCAGCGACAGACTAGCGGGAAGCTACAATGAGCAGTTCTTC	CAISDRLAGSYNEQFF
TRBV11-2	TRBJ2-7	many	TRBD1	TGTGCCAGCAGCCGGGGACAGAACTACGAGCAGTACTTC	CASSRGQNYEQYF
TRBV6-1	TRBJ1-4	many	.	TGTGCCAGCAGTGCCGCCGGAGGTAATGAAAAACTGTTTTTT	CASSAAGGNEKLFF
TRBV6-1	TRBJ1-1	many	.	TGTGCCAGCAGTCCCCGGACAGTTGCCACTGAAGCTTTCTTT	CASSPRTVATEAFF
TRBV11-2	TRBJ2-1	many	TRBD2	TGTGCCAGCAGCCGGACTAGCGGGTACTCCTACAATGAGCAGTTCTTC	CASSRTSGYSYNEQFF
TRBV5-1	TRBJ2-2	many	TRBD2	TGCGCCAGCAGCCTGCTAGCGGGAGTTGGTTCCGGGGAGCTGTTTTTT	CASSLLAGVGSGELFF
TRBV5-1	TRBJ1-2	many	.	TGCGCCAGCAGCTTGGGGGTTCGAGAAAACTATGGCTACACCTTC	CASSLGVRENYGYTF
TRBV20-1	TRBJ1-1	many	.	TGCAGTGCCCTTAGGACATTGAACACTGAAGCTTTCTTT	CSALRTLNTEAFF
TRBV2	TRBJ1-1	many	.	TGTGCCAGCACCGGCCAGGCTGCGGGGACTGAAGCTTTCTTT	CASTGQAAGTEAFF
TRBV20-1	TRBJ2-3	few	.	TGCTGTGCTAGAGGGGGGTCTAGCCTCCTATCAGATACGCAGTATTTT	CCARGGSSLLSDTQYF
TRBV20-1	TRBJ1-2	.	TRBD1	TGCAGTGCTAGGTGGACAGGGGGCGAGTATGGCTACACCTTC	CSARWTGGEYGYTF
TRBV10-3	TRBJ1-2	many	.	TGTGCCATCAGTGAGCCGCCTGGGGCCAGGACTAACTATGGCTACACCTTC	CAISEPPGARTNYGYTF
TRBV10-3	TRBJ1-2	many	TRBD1	TGTGCCATCAGAGATACCACAGGGGCCCGCTATGGCTACACCTTC	CAIRDTTGARYGYTF
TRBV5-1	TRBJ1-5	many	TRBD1	TGCGCCAGCAGGACAGGGGAGGATCAGCCCCAGCATTTT	CASRTGEDQPQHF
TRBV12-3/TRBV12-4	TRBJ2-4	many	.	TGTGCCAGCAGGGAGGGCGTGGACATTCAGTACTTC	CASREGVDIQYF
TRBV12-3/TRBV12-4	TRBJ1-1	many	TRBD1	TGTGCCAGCAGGGACAGGGATCGTAACACTGAAGCTTTCTTT	CASRDRDRNTEAFF
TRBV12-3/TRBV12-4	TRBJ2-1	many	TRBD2	TGTGCCAGCAGTTTAGGTTTGCTGGGTCTAGCGGGAGGGCCTGTCAATGAGCAGTTCTTC	CASSLGLLGLAGGPVNEQFF
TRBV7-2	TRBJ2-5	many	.	TGTGCCAGCAGCCTCCTAATTGCGCGGGCCGCCATGCCGGAGACCCAGTACTTC	CASSLLIARAAMPETQYF
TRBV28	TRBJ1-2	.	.	TGTGCCAGCAGTTACGGACAGTCCTATGGCTACACCTTC	CASSYGQSYGYTF
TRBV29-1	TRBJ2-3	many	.	TGCAGCGGGGGGGACTTCAGCACAGATACGCAGTATTTT	CSGGDFSTDTQYF
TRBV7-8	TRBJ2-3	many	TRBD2	TGTGCCAGCACCAGACTAGCGGGCACTTTCACAGATACGCAGTATTTT	CASTRLAGTFTDTQYF
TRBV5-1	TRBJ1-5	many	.	TGCGAGGGAAGTAGCAATCAGCCCCAGCATTTT	CEGSSNQPQHF
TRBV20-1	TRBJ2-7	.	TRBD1	TGCAGTGTTCCCGGGACAGGGGCCTACGAGCAGTACTTC	CSVPGTGAYEQYF
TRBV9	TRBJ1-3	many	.	TGTGCCAGCAGCCCTATGGGGGGGGACCCTGCCACCATATATTTT	CASSPMGGDPATIYF
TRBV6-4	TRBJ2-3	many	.	TGTGCCAGCAGTCGAGGACAGGGGTTACTAGCGGGGAGCACAGATACGCAGTATTTT	CASSRGQGLLAGSTDTQYF
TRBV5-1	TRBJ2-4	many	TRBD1	TGCGCCAGCAGCTTCGGTACAGGGGGAAACATTCAGTACTTC	CASSFGTGGNIQYF
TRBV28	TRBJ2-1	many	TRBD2	TGTGCCAGCAGTTGGACTAGCGGGCTGGATGAGCAGTTCTTC	CASSWTSGLDEQFF
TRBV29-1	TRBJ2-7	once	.	TGCAGCGTTGCACAGGGTGTCCACGAGCAGTACTTC	CSVAQGVHEQYF
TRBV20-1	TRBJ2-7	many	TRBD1	TGCAGTGCCGAATCCCCGCAGGGGGCGATTGGGGAGCAGTACTTC	CSAESPQGAIGEQYF
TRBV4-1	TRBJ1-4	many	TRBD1	TGCGCCAGCAGTGAAACAGGGGAATCGTGGGAAAAACTGTTTTTT	CASSETGESWEKLFF
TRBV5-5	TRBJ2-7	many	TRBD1	TGTGCCAGCAGAACCGGGACAGGGGCCGCCCGCTACGAGCAGTACTTC	CASRTGTGAARYEQYF
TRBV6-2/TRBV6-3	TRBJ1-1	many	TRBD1	TGTGCCAGCAGTTACTCTCTAGTTGTGACTCAGACAGGGGACACTGAAGCTTTCTTT	CASSYSLVVTQTGDTEAFF
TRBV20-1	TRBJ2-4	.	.	TGCAGTGCTAGAGATGTTAATAAAAACATTCAGTACTTC	CSARDVNKNIQYF
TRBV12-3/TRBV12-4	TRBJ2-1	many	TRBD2	TGTGCCAGCAGTCCGATGACTAGCAGAACATACAATGAGCAGTTCTTC	CASSPMTSRTYNEQFF
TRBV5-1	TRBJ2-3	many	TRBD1	TGCGCCAGCAGCTTGCGTGGGGACAGGGTGGACACAGATACGCAGTATTTT	CASSLRGDRVDTDTQYF
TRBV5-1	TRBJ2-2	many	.	TGCGCCAGCTCGCTGACGCAGGGGTTCACCGGGGAGCTGTTTTTT	CASSLTQGFTGELFF